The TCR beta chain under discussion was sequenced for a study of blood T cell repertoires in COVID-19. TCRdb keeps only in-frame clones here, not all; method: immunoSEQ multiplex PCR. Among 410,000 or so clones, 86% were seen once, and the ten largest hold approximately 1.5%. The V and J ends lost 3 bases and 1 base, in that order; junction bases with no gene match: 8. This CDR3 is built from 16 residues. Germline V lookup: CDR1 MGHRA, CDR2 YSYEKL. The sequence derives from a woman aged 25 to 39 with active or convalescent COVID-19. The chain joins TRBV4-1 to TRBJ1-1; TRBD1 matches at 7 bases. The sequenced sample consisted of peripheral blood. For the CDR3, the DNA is TGCGCCAGCAGCCACGGTGACAGGGCTCCGAACACTGAAGCTTTCTTT. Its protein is CASSHGDRAPNTEAFF.